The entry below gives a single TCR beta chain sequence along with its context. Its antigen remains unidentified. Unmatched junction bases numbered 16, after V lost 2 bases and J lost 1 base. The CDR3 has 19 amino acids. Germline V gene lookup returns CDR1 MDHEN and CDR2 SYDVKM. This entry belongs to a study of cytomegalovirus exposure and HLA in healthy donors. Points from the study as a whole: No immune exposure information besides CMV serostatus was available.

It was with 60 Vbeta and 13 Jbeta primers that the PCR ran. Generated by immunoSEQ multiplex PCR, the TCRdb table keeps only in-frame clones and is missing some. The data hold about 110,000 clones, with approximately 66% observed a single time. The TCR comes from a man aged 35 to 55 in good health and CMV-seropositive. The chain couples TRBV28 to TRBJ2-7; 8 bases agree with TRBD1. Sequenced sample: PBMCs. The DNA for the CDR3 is TGTGCCAGCAGTTTACTTTGTGGCAGGGGGCAAGGTAGGTCCTACGAGCAGTACGTC. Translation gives CASSLLCGRGQGRSYEQYV.